These 20 T cell receptor beta chains came from one sample sequenced in a study of cytomegalovirus exposure and HLA in healthy donors. PCR employed 60 Vbeta and 13 Jbeta primers. Data came from immunoSEQ multiplex PCR; TCRdb stores just in-frame clones and leaves some out. This sample has roughly 80,000 clones; approximately 66% occur once, and the top ten carry 4% to 4.5%. Material for sequencing was PBMCs. The receptors derive from a male donor in good health and CMV-seropositive.

This rearrangement joins TRBV7-9 to TRBJ2-1; 11 bases agree with TRBD2. CDR1 and CDR2 (germline): SEHNR, FQNEAQ (reference sequence). The CDR3 is 18 amino acids. Trimming took 5 bases from V and 7 from J; bases not matched to a gene: 16. In DNA form, the CDR3 reads TGTGCCAGCAGCCCAGCCCTTCACCTAGCGGGAGGAGTAAATGAGCAGTTCTTC. Translation gives CASSPALHLAGGVNEQFF.

The chain recombines TRBV9 with TRBJ2-5, with TRBD2 matching over 12 bases. The junction had 4 bases not matched to a gene; V was cut back by 4 bases and J by 3 bases. The V gene's germline CDR1 is SGDLS and CDR2 YYNGEE. The CDR3 spans 15 residues. CDR3 loop: CASSLAGGLKETQYF. CDR3 nucleotides: TGTGCCAGCAGCCTAGCGGGGGGGCTTAAAGAGACCCAGTACTTC. The full variable domain, rest sourced from reference TRBV9 and TRBJ2-5, is DSGVTQTPKHLITATGQRVTLRCSPRSGDLSVYWYQQSLDQGLQFLIQYYNGEERAKGNILERFSAQQFPDLHSELNLSSLELGDSALYFCASSLAGGLKETQYFGPGTRLLVL.

This clone was picked up a small number of times. The same CDR3 also results from other DNA sequences found in this sample. This chain uses TRBV14 with TRBJ1-1, with D hard to call. V was pared by 7 bases and J by 1 base, with 10 bases between. The CDR3 runs 13 residues. Looked up from germline, CDR1 is SGHDN and CDR2 is FVKESK. The chain's CDR3 is CASNAGWNTEAFF. Written as DNA, the CDR3 is TGTGCCAGCAATGCAGGTTGGAACACTGAAGCTTTCTTT. The variable domain in full, completed from reference TRBV14 and TRBJ1-1, reads EAGVTQFPSHSVIEKGQTVTLRCDPISGHDNLYWYRRVMGKEIKFLLHFVKESKQDESGMPNNRFLAERTGGTYSTLKVQPAELEDSGVYFCASNAGWNTEAFFGQGTRLTVV.

The CDR3 loop is CASSYGGRPEETQYF. The CDR3 bases are TGTGCCAGCAGCTATGGAGGGAGACCCGAAGAGACCCAGTACTTC. The chain is built from TRBV5-6 and TRBJ2-5, with a possible D match to TRBD2 (6 bases). V lost 3 bases to trimming and J lost 3 bases, with 15 bases between them. Germline V CDR1 and CDR2: SGHDT, YYEEEE. CDR3 size: 15 residues.

This clone was detected only a few times. The chain links TRBV19 to TRBJ2-6; no reliable D call. The CDR3 loop spans 16 amino acids. Trimming pared 1 base from V and 2 bases from J, leaving 9 bases between. Germline CDR1 and CDR2: LNHDA and SQIVND (reference sequence). DNA of the CDR3: TGTGCCAGTAGTATAGGAGAGGCTGCTGGGGCCAACGTCCTGACTTTC. This encodes CASSIGEAAGANVLTF.

The table lists this clone with a few counts. The V call is TRBV5-4, the J call TRBJ1-2; D uncertain. The ends were cut back, 0 bases at V and 8 bases at J, with 17 bases in the middle. Germline lookup yields CDR1 SGHNT and CDR2 YYREEE (reference sequence). This CDR3 spans 15 amino acids. In nucleotides, the CDR3 is TGTGCCAGCAGCTTGGGAGGGCGCTTCGAAGGAGGCTACACCTTC. It specifies CASSLGGRFEGGYTF.

The sample holds a few counts of this clone. The chain links TRBV28 to TRBJ2-5, with a possible D match to TRBD2 (6 bases). Germline CDR1 reads MDHEN; CDR2 reads SYDVKM. CDR3 length: 15 residues. V shed 2 bases and J shed 5 bases, with 15 bases lying between them. The CDR3 DNA reads as TGTGCCAGCAGTTTAGGCGGGGCCGACGTGGAGACCCAGTACTTC. Protein product: CASSLGGADVETQYF.

The rearrangement links TRBV30 to TRBJ1-6; 7 bases fit TRBD1. V was pared by 2 bases and J by 14 bases, with 3 bases of the junction left unmatched. Germline V gene data show CDR1 as GTSNPN and CDR2 as SVGIG (reference sequence). The CDR3 spans 11 residues. The CDR3 DNA sequence: TGTGCCTGGAGTCCCCAGGGGGCCCTCCACTTT. Translated: CAWSPQGALHF.

The V and J genes are TRBV7-8 and TRBJ1-1; TRBD1 is a possible D gene (6 bases). Deletions cut 6 bases from V and 3 bases from J, with 17 bases between. The CDR3 has 15 residues. Germline loops: CDR1 SGHVS, CDR2 FQNEAQ. The CDR3 reads CASRRGGGRDTEAFF. As DNA, the CDR3 is TGTGCCAGCAGGCGAGGGGGGGGGCGGGACACTGAAGCTTTCTTT.

This chain links TRBV19 with TRBJ1-1; TRBD1 might be the D (5 bases). The CDR3 consists of 15 residues. Looked up from germline, CDR1 is LNHDA and CDR2 is SQIVND (reference sequence). V shed 3 bases and J shed 6 bases, with 17 bases lying between them. The CDR3 loop is CASSILAGRISEAFF. The CDR3 DNA sequence: TGTGCCAGTAGTATTCTTGCGGGACGGATTTCTGAAGCTTTCTTT.

The chain is built from TRBV25-1 and TRBJ2-1; 7 bases align to TRBD1. From germline, CDR1 is MGHDK and CDR2 SYGVNS. After removal of 3 bases from V and 6 bases from J, the junction contained 8 bases not matched to a gene. CDR3 length: 15 amino acids. CDR3 sequence reads: CASSEGQPTPNEQFF. For the CDR3, the DNA is TGTGCCAGCAGTGAGGGACAGCCAACACCCAATGAGCAGTTCTTC.

V usage is TRBV23-1 and J usage is TRBJ2-2; 12 nucleotides match TRBD2. TRBV23-1 is given ORF status, its function remaining uncertain. The length of the CDR3 is 19 residues. V was clipped by 1 base and J by 1 base; unmatched bases: 7. This CDR3 is CASSQLWTSGILNTGELFF. The CDR3 DNA follows: TGCGCCAGCAGTCAATTATGGACTAGCGGGATCCTGAACACCGGGGAGCTGTTTTTT.

This chain connects TRBV5-4 to TRBJ2-7, with 10 bases fitting TRBD2. CDR1 is SGHNT and CDR2 is YYREEE in the germline V gene (reference sequence). The CDR3 covers 15 residues. The trim removed 4 bases at V and 1 base at J, leaving 5 bases unmatched. The CDR3 protein is CASSTLSGGSYEQYF. The CDR3 DNA reads as TGTGCCAGCAGCACACTTAGCGGGGGGTCCTACGAGCAGTACTTC.

V is TRBV7-2 and J is TRBJ1-4; D is unresolved. Trimming shortened V by 5 bases and J by 7 bases, and 17 bases separated the two germline ends. Germline V gives CDR1 SGHTA, CDR2 FQGNSA. CDR3 length: 15 amino acids. CDR3 sequence reads: CASSPDGWAGEKLFF. CDR3 DNA: TGTGCCAGCAGCCCCGATGGGTGGGCAGGTGAAAAACTGTTTTTT.

The CDR3 protein is CASSSQGLAGFNEQFF. In DNA, the CDR3 is TGTGCCAGCAGCTCGCAGGGACTAGCGGGATTCAATGAGCAGTTCTTC. The chain recombines TRBV7-2 with TRBJ2-1; 13 nucleotides line up with TRBD2. J was trimmed by 6 bases and V by 4 bases; bases with no gene match: 6. The CDR3 spans 16 residues. The V gene's germline CDR1 is SGHTA and CDR2 FQGNSA.

The gene calls are TRBV30 and TRBJ2-7, with 7 bases aligning to TRBD2. Germline lookup yields CDR1 GTSNPN and CDR2 SVGIG (reference sequence). This CDR3 is built from 12 residues. Losses at the gene ends were 4 bases for V and 7 bases for J; bases not matched to a gene: 7. In DNA, the CDR3 is TGTGCCTGGACTCCTTTGGGGGGGGAGCAGTACTTC. Translation gives CAWTPLGGEQYF.

The V call is TRBV7-9, the J call TRBJ2-5; D uncertain. The CDR3 runs to 11 residues. Germline values: CDR1 SEHNR, CDR2 FQNEAQ (reference sequence). Trimming pared 7 bases from V and 5 bases from J, leaving 8 bases between. CDR3 DNA sequence: TGTGCCAGCACCTCCTCGGAGACCCAGTACTTC. Encoded protein: CASTSSETQYF.

Note on this clone: A read error may produce the germline difference seen at one junction end. This rearrangement joins TRBV7-7 to TRBJ2-7, with D possibly called TRBD1 or TRBD2 (5 bases each). Germline V CDR1 and CDR2: SSHAT, FNYEAQ (reference sequence). The CDR3 covers 15 residues. CDR3 protein: CASSLGHGGSYEQYF. In DNA form, the CDR3 reads TGTGCTAGCAGCTTAGGACACGGAGGCTCCTACGAGCAGTACTTC.

The gene calls are TRBV11-2 and TRBJ2-7; a possible D gene is TRBD2 (6 bases). CDR1 is SGHAT and CDR2 is FQNNGV in the germline V gene. Deletions cut 5 bases from V and 6 bases from J, with 14 bases between. CDR3 length: 13 residues. This chain's CDR3 is CASSTGSTGEQYF. DNA of the CDR3: TGTGCCAGCAGCACCGGGAGTACGGGCGAGCAGTACTTC.

The rearrangement uses TRBV4-2 and TRBJ1-3; a weak D match, TRBD1 (6 bases). Germline V gene lookup returns CDR1 LGHNA and CDR2 YNFKEQ. The length of the CDR3 is 16 residues. Trimming cost V 0 bases and J 1 base, with 10 bases left between them. For the CDR3, the DNA is TGTGCCAGCAGCCAAGAGGACAGCACTTCTGGAAACACCATATATTTT. Its translation is CASSQEDSTSGNTIYF.